This T cell receptor (beta chain) appears in the sequencing data of a study of breast tumors, draining lymph nodes, adjacent tissues. TCRdb reanalysed the multiplex PCR reads using MiXCR and keeps one entry per CDR3 protein. This table has 7,000 or so distinct CDR3 sequences, roughly 43% appearing once. Sample share makes this clonotype medium-sized. Germline and junction disagree at one end, which may indicate a read error. The CDR3 extends over 15 amino acids. Germline CDR1 and CDR2: SSHAT and FNYEAQ (reference sequence). The TCR originated in a female donor with breast cancer. Some clones in this sample may be carry-over from other donors' samples. Sequencing was carried out using tumor-adjacent breast tissue. The rearrangement joins TRBV7-7 to TRBJ2-1; no definite D call. CDR3 in amino acids: CASSESDVGELEQFF. CDR3 DNA: TGTGCTAGCAGCGAGTCTGATGTGGGCGAGCTTGAGCAGTTCTTC.